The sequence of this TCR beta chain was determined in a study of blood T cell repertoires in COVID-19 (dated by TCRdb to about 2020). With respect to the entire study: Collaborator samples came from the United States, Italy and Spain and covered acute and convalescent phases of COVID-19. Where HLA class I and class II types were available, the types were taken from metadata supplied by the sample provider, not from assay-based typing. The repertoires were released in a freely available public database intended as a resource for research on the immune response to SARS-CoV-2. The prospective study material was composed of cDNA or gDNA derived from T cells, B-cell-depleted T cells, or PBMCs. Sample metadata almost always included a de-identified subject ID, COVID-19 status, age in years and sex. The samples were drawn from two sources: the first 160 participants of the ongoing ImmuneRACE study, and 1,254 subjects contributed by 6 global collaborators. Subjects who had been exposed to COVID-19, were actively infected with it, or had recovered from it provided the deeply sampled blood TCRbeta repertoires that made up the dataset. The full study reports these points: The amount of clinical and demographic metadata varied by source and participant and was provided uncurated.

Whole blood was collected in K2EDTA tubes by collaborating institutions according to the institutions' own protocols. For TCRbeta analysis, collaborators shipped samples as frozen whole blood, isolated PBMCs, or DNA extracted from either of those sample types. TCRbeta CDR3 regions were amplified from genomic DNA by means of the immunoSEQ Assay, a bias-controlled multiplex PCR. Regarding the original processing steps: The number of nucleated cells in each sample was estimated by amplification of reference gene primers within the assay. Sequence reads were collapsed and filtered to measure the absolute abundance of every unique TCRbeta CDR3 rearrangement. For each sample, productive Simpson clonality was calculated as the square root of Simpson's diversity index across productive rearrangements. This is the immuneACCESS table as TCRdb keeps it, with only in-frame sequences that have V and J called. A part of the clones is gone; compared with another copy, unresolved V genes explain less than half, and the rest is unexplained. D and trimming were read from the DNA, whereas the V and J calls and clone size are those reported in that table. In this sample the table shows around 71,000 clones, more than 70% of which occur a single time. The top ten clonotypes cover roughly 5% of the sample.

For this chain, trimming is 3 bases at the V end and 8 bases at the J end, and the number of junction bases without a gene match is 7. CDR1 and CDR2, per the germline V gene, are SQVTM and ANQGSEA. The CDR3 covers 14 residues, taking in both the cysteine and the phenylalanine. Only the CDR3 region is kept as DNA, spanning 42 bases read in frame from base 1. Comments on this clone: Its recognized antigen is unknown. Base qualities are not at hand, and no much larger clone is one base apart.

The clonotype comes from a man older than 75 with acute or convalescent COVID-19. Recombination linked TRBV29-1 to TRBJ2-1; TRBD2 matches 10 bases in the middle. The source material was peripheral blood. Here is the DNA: TGCAGCGTTGATAGGTCTAGCGGGAGTGATGAGCAGTTCTTC. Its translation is CSVDRSSGSDEQFF.